The sample holds a few counts of the clone carrying this T cell receptor beta chain. The germline gives CDR1 SGDLS, CDR2 YYNGEE. The ends lost 2 bases at V and 6 bases at J; junction bases unmatched: 1. The CDR3 loop spans 12 amino acids. This entry comes from a study of blood T cell repertoires in COVID-19. TCRdb's table, derived via immunoSEQ multiplex PCR, lists solely in-frame clones and lacks some. This table holds a few hundred thousand clones, 88% found once. The chain uses TRBV9 and TRBJ2-7; 8 bases are shared with TRBD1. This receptor was identified in a man between 65 and 85 years old with acute or convalescent COVID-19. The sample comprised peripheral blood. This CDR3 reads CASSVDRGEQYF. CDR3 bases: TGTGCCAGCAGCGTCGACAGGGGCGAGCAGTACTTC.